The 9 T cell receptor beta chains below all came from one sample that was sequenced in a study of blood T cell repertoires in COVID-19. Clones were sequenced by immunoSEQ multiplex PCR, and TCRdb holds only the in-frame ones, with some missing. The table records about 200,000 clones, around 87% of them present only once. Material for sequencing was peripheral blood. These receptors all come from a woman aged 45-65 years with COVID-19, enrolled during active disease.

The chain couples TRBV7-6 to TRBJ1-2; no firm D call. Trimming removed 1 base at V and 8 bases at J, with 11 bases between. Germline assignment: CDR1 SGHVS and CDR2 FNYEAQ. The CDR3 totals 13 residues. The DNA of the CDR3 is TGTGCCAGCAGCTTAGGGGAGGGAGGAGGCTACACCTTC. Encoded protein: CASSLGEGGGYTF.

This sequence joins TRBV6-5 and TRBJ2-4; D unresolved. Germline CDR1 and CDR2: MNHEY and SVGAGI. The V end lost 2 bases, the J end lost 8 bases, and 4 bases lay between the germline ends. This CDR3 has 11 residues. CDR3 in amino acids: CASSYGDIQYF. For the CDR3, the DNA is TGTGCCAGCAGTTACGGAGACATTCAGTACTTC.

The chain couples TRBV11-2 to TRBJ2-1; the D gene is possibly TRBD2 (6 bases). The CDR3 runs to 13 residues. Trimming cost V 3 bases and J 6 bases, with 9 bases left between them. The V gene's germline CDR1 is SGHAT and CDR2 FQNNGV. The CDR3 nucleotides are TGTGCCAGCAGCTTGCGGGGAGGCAATGAGCAGTTCTTC. It is translated as CASSLRGGNEQFF.

The chain is built from TRBV29-1 and TRBJ1-1, with TRBD1 matching over 8 bases. The CDR3 covers 13 residues. The J segment lost 2 bases and the V segment lost 6 bases, leaving 5 bases of the junction unmatched. CDR1 is SQVTM and CDR2 is ANQGSEA in the germline V gene. The CDR3 DNA reads TGCAGCGTACAGGGGGTACTCAACACTGAAGCTTTCTTT. Translation: CSVQGVLNTEAFF.

A single count supports this clone. The chain joins TRBV5-8 to TRBJ1-3; D is uncertain. The V and J ends lost 4 bases and 4 bases respectively, with 6 bases between them. The germline CDR1 and CDR2 sequences are SGHTS and YDEGEE. The CDR3 totals 12 residues. DNA for the CDR3: TGTGCCAGCAGCGCACTCGGAAACACCATATATTTT. This codes for CASSALGNTIYF.

This clone has only one observation. V usage is TRBV11-2 and J usage is TRBJ1-2; D may be TRBD1 (5 bases). There are 17 residues in the CDR3. The ends were cut back, 1 base at V and 4 bases at J, with 19 bases in the middle. Germline V gene data show CDR1 as SGHAT and CDR2 as FQNNGV. CDR3 in DNA: TGTGCCAGCAGCTTAGTAGGCAGGGCCACCGCGATCTATGGCTACACCTTC. Amino acids: CASSLVGRATAIYGYTF.

The rearrangement joins TRBV11-2 to TRBJ2-3; D is ambiguous. Germline V gives CDR1 SGHAT, CDR2 FQNNGV. The CDR3 extends over 11 amino acids. Trimming cost V 1 base and J 10 bases, with 6 bases left between them. The DNA of the CDR3 is TGTGCCAGCAGCTTAGGCGGTTCGCAGTATTTT. Translated: CASSLGGSQYF.

CDR3 sequence: CASSLDRGNEQFF. The CDR3 nucleotides are TGTGCCAGCAGCTTGGACAGGGGCAATGAGCAGTTCTTC. J is TRBJ2-1 and V is TRBV7-2, with 9 bases aligning to TRBD1. CDR3 length: 13 amino acids. Trimming cost V 3 bases and J 6 bases; bases outside gene matches: 0. The germline V gene has CDR1 SGHTA and CDR2 FQGNSA.

The chain employs TRBV7-8 and TRBJ1-4; 7 bases fit TRBD1. Germline lookup yields CDR1 SGHVS and CDR2 FQNEAQ. Unmatched junction bases numbered 5, after V lost 5 bases and J lost 5 bases. CDR3 length equals 14 residues. The CDR3 region has the DNA TGTGCCAGCAGCCCTCGACAGGGAAATGAAAAACTGTTTTTT. It specifies CASSPRQGNEKLFF.